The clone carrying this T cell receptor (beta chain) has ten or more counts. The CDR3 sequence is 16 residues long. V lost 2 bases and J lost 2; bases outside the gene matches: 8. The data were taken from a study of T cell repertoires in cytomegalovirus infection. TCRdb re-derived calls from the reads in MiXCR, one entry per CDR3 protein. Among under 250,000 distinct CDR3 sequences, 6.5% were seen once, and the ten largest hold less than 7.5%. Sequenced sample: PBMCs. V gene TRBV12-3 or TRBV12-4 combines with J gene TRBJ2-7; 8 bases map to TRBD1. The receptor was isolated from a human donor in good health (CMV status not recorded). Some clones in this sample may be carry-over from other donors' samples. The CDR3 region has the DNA TGTGCCAGCAGTTTAAGTCCGGGACAGGCTACCTACGAGCAGTACTTC. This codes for CASSLSPGQATYEQYF.